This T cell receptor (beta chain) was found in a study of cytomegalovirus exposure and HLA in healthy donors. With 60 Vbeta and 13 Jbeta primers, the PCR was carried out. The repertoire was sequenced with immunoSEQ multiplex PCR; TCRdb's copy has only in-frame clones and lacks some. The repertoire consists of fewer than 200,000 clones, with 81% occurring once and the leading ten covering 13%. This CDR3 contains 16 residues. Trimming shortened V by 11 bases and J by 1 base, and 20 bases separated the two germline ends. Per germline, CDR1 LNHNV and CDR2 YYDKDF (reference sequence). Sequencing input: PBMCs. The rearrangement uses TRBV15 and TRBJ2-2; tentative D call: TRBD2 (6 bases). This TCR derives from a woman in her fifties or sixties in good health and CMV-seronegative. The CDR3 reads CAAKAGKLRNTGELFF. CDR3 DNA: TGTGCCGCCAAGGCGGGGAAACTTCGGAACACCGGGGAGCTGTTTTTT.